A single sample is the source of the 28 T cell receptor beta chains below, sequenced in a study of blood T cells in healthy people across ages. It was with a sample-barcoded 5' primer and a J-beta primer mix that a second PCR of roughly 6 to 11 cycles was run. A single record per CDR3 protein comes from TCRdb applying MiXCR to the 5' RACE reads. The sample records 1.5 million to 2 million distinct CDR3 sequences, roughly 52% being singletons. What was sequenced was blood. These receptors were taken from a woman between 40 and 50 years old in good health.

The J gene is TRBJ1-1, the V gene TRBV4-2; tentative D call: TRBD1 (6 bases). CDR1 and CDR2 (germline): LGHNA, YNFKEQ. CDR3 length: 14 residues. V lost 8 bases and J 2 bases, leaving 15 bases between the germline ends. In DNA form, the CDR3 reads TGTGCCAGCTCACCCCGGACAGAAAACACTGAAGCTTTCTTT. This translates into CASSPRTENTEAFF.

This chain connects TRBV28 to TRBJ1-1, with D perhaps TRBD1 (5 bases). In germline, CDR1 is MDHEN, CDR2 SYDVKM. Trimming removed 10 bases from V and 1 base from J, with 19 bases in between. The CDR3 runs 15 residues. CDR3 in amino acids: CANATREGPNTEAFF. The DNA for the CDR3 is TGTGCCAACGCGACCAGGGAGGGCCCGAACACTGAAGCTTTCTTT.

This clonotype was recorded a few times. A junction end diverges from the germline sequence, so it may reflect a read error. This chain links TRBV4-3 with TRBJ1-5; TRBD1 might be the D (6 bases). Germline assignment: CDR1 LGHNA and CDR2 YSLEER. The CDR3 runs to 16 residues. CDR3 residues: CASSQGFDRLNQPQHF. CDR3 nucleotide sequence: TGCGCCAGCAGTCAAGGGTTCGACAGGCTCAATCAGCCCCAGCATTTT.

V gene TRBV10-2 combines with J gene TRBJ2-4; 8 nucleotides line up with TRBD1. The CDR3 has 11 amino acids. Trimming removed 9 bases from V and 6 bases from J; junction bases left unmatched: 1. Germline CDR1 reads WSHSY; CDR2 reads SAAADI. Here the CDR3 DNA reads TGCGCCAGGACAGGGGCAAACATTCAGTACTTC. Residues: CARTGANIQYF.

This rearrangement joins TRBV9 to TRBJ2-1; 9 nucleotides match TRBD2. Losses at the gene ends were 0 bases for V and 4 bases for J; bases not matched to a gene: 5. This CDR3 has 16 residues. Germline V gene sequence: CDR1 SGDLS, CDR2 YYNGEE. The CDR3 here is CASSVEELAGYNEQFF. CDR3 bases: TGTGCCAGCAGCGTAGAGGAACTAGCGGGTTACAATGAGCAGTTCTTC. Based on the CDR3 plus reference TRBV9 and TRBJ2-1, the full variable domain is DSGVTQTPKHLITATGQRVTLRCSPRSGDLSVYWYQQSLDQGLQFLIQYYNGEERAKGNILERFSAQQFPDLHSELNLSSLELGDSALYFCASSVEELAGYNEQFFGPGTRLTVL.

This rearrangement joins TRBV24-1 to TRBJ2-1; the D gene is possibly TRBD1 (5 bases). This CDR3 region has 18 residues. Germline V gives CDR1 KGHDR, CDR2 SFDVKD. V lost 6 bases and J lost 0, with 20 bases in between. CDR3 in amino acids: CATSHTNLDRSSYNEQFF. The CDR3 DNA reads as TGTGCCACCAGTCACACCAACCTTGACAGAAGCTCCTACAATGAGCAGTTCTTC.

The chain uses TRBV5-6 and TRBJ1-2; D gene ambiguous. The CDR3 is made up of 13 amino acids. Germline V gives CDR1 SGHDT, CDR2 YYEEEE. Trimming pared 4 bases from V and 4 bases from J, leaving 11 bases between. As DNA, the CDR3 is TGTGCCAGCAGCCCTGCGGTTCCCTATGGCTACACCTTC. Protein product: CASSPAVPYGYTF.

The chain combines TRBV2 with TRBJ2-1; 7 positions agree with TRBD1. Trimming cost V 4 bases and J 12 bases; bases outside gene matches: 3. Germline CDR1 is SNHLY and CDR2 is FYNNEI. The CDR3 totals 11 residues. The CDR3 DNA is TGTGCCAGCAGTGGGTACAGGGGGCAGTTCTTC. Translation: CASSGYRGQFF.

The gene calls are TRBV6-5 and TRBJ2-3; unclear D gene. This CDR3 contains 14 residues. CDR1 and CDR2 (germline): MNHEY, SVGAGI. V shed 7 bases and J shed 0 bases, with 11 bases lying between them. The CDR3 spells CASKLVTSTDTQYF. The CDR3, as DNA: TGTGCCAGCAAGTTGGTCACTAGCACAGATACGCAGTATTTT.

The chain combines TRBV7-6 with TRBJ2-1; TRBD2 aligns across 7 bases. The CDR3 sequence is 14 residues long. With 6 bases clipped from V and 8 bases from J, the junction kept 10 bases outside the gene matches. The V gene's germline CDR1 is SGHVS and CDR2 FNYEAQ. The CDR3 spells CASSSQGGADEQFF. CDR3 nucleotides: TGTGCCAGCAGTTCGCAGGGAGGGGCCGATGAGCAGTTCTTC.

The rearrangement links TRBV6-2 or TRBV6-3 to TRBJ2-7; D uncertain. V was pared by 10 bases and J by 2 bases, with 12 bases between. The CDR3 has 12 residues. The germline CDR1 and CDR2 sequences are MNHEY and SVGEGT. CDR3: CATSDNTYEQYF. CDR3 DNA sequence: TGTGCCACCTCCGACAATACCTACGAGCAGTACTTC.

The J gene is TRBJ1-2, the V gene TRBV21-1; the tabulated D call, TRBD1, remains unverified against the DNA. TRBV21-1 corresponds to a pseudogene. This CDR3 has 15 amino acids. As DNA, the CDR3 is TGTGCCAGCAGCGCACATGCCGGGACAGATTATGGCTACACCTTC. Its translation is CASSAHAGTDYGYTF.

This chain connects TRBV18 to TRBJ2-1; TRBD1 might be the D (6 bases). This CDR3 is built from 12 residues. V was trimmed by 2 bases and J by 8 bases, leaving 7 bases between them. Germline CDR1 KGHSH, CDR2 LQKENI. CDR3 sequence: CASSPGQYEQFF. CDR3 nucleotide sequence: TGTGCCAGCTCACCAGGACAGTATGAGCAGTTCTTC. The variable domain in full, completed from reference TRBV18 and TRBJ2-1, reads NAGVMQNPRHLVRRRGQEARLRCSPMKGHSHVYWYRQLPEEGLKFMVYLQKENIIDESGMPKERFSAEFPKEGPSILRIQQVVRGDSAAYFCASSPGQYEQFFGPGTRLTVL.

The rearrangement joins TRBV11-2 to TRBJ1-2, with 7 bases matching TRBD1. Trimming cost V 4 bases and J 4 bases; bases outside gene matches: 9. There are 15 residues in the CDR3. Germline V lookup: CDR1 SGHAT, CDR2 FQNNGV. This CDR3 reads CASSYVPGQTYGYTF. The CDR3 DNA reads as TGTGCCAGCAGCTACGTACCGGGACAGACCTATGGCTACACCTTC.

There are a few counts of this clonotype. This chain joins TRBV24-1 and TRBJ2-5; no firm D call. V lost 3 bases to trimming and J lost 9 bases, with 10 bases between them. The CDR3 has 12 amino acids. Germline assignment: CDR1 KGHDR and CDR2 SFDVKD. CDR3 in amino acids: CATSDPHASQYF. Here the CDR3 DNA reads TGTGCCACCAGTGATCCCCATGCGTCCCAGTACTTC.

The rearrangement links TRBV9 to TRBJ2-5; TRBD2 is a possible D gene (5 bases). V was pared by 0 bases and J by 4 bases, with 16 bases between. The CDR3 sequence is 16 residues long. Germline loops: CDR1 SGDLS, CDR2 YYNGEE. The CDR3 reads CASSVVSGSAGETQYF. The CDR3 bases are TGTGCCAGCAGCGTAGTGTCGGGCTCTGCGGGAGAGACCCAGTACTTC. Full variable domain (rest looked up from reference TRBV9 and TRBJ2-5): DSGVTQTPKHLITATGQRVTLRCSPRSGDLSVYWYQQSLDQGLQFLIQYYNGEERAKGNILERFSAQQFPDLHSELNLSSLELGDSALYFCASSVVSGSAGETQYFGPGTRLLVL.

The chain combines TRBV27 with TRBJ2-5, with 7 nucleotides matching TRBD2. CDR1 is MNHEY and CDR2 is SMNVEV in the germline V gene (reference sequence). CDR3 length equals 16 residues. The V gene end was trimmed by 5 bases and the J gene end by 2 bases; junction bases not matched to a gene: 11. The CDR3 protein is CASSHLTGLTQETQYF. CDR3 nucleotide sequence: TGTGCCAGCAGTCACCTTACGGGACTAACACAAGAGACCCAGTACTTC.

As to this clonotype: A much bigger clone sits one base away, suggesting this may be a read error. The chain recombines TRBV5-1 with TRBJ2-5; 9 positions match TRBD2. Per the germline V gene, CDR1 is SGHRS and CDR2 is YFSETQ. The CDR3 has 15 amino acids. V trimming: 4 bases; J trimming: 7 bases; junction bases outside the gene matches: 11. CDR3 protein: CASSPGTSSSGTQYF. The CDR3 region has the DNA TGCGCCAGCAGCCCTGGGACTAGCAGTAGCGGGACCCAGTACTTC.

The J gene is TRBJ1-6, the V gene TRBV30, with D unclear. Trimming removed 4 bases from V and 10 bases from J, with 23 bases in between. CDR3 size: 16 residues. Per germline, CDR1 GTSNPN and CDR2 SVGIG (reference sequence). The CDR3 loop reads CAWTVEGRRLLSPLHF. The CDR3 DNA reads as TGTGCCTGGACAGTGGAAGGGCGAAGGCTACTATCACCCCTCCACTTT.

The genes are TRBV9 and TRBJ2-1; D is possibly TRBD1 (5 bases). Trimming took 0 bases from V and 12 from J, leaving 22 bases between them. The CDR3 loop spans 16 amino acids. Looked up from germline, CDR1 is SGDLS and CDR2 is YYNGEE. The CDR3 reads CASSVVQAGRPVGQFF. In DNA, the CDR3 is TGTGCCAGCAGCGTAGTTCAAGCAGGGCGCCCGGTGGGGCAGTTCTTC.

CDR3 in DNA: TGTGCCAGCAGTTACTGGGACGGGGGAAGGCTCGAGCAGTACTTC. Amino acids: CASSYWDGGRLEQYF. The genes are TRBV6-2 or TRBV6-3 and TRBJ2-5; D is possibly TRBD2 (6 bases). TRBJ2-7 matches the DNA end more closely, so the J call is doubtful. The CDR3 runs to 15 residues. The germline V gene has CDR1 MNHEY and CDR2 SVGEGT.

The chain has TRBV4-1 and TRBJ1-4; 9 positions agree with TRBD1. The trim removed 0 bases at V and 8 bases at J, leaving 7 bases unmatched. There are 16 residues in the CDR3. CDR1 and CDR2 from the germline V gene are MGHRA and YSYEKL. CDR3 protein: CASSQEAGQGDEKLFF. For the CDR3, the DNA is TGCGCCAGCAGCCAAGAAGCGGGACAGGGTGACGAAAAACTGTTTTTT.

This clonotype was picked up a small number of times. The chain uses TRBV12-3 or TRBV12-4 and TRBJ2-3; D might be TRBD1 (5 bases). Trimming shortened V by 5 bases and J by 2 bases, and 11 bases separated the two germline ends. This CDR3 region has 14 residues. CDR3 coding DNA: TGTGCCAGCAGTCCTCGGACAATCACAGATACGCAGTATTTT. Protein sequence: CASSPRTITDTQYF.

The chain employs TRBV6-2 or TRBV6-3 and TRBJ2-1; possible D gene TRBD1, 6 bases. The CDR3 totals 14 residues. Looked up from germline, CDR1 is MNHEY and CDR2 is SVGEGT. Trimming pared 4 bases from V and 5 bases from J, leaving 12 bases between. The CDR3 protein is CASSSWTANNEQFF. For the CDR3, the DNA is TGTGCCAGCAGTTCTTGGACAGCAAACAATGAGCAGTTCTTC.

This clonotype occurred a few times. The gene calls are TRBV6-5 and TRBJ2-3; D perhaps matches TRBD2 (6 bases). The germline V gene encodes CDR1 MNHEY and CDR2 SVGAGI. V lost 1 base, J lost 2 bases, and 10 bases lay in between. The CDR3 covers 15 residues. The CDR3: CASSYLRGDTDTQYF. CDR3 sequence (DNA): TGTGCCAGCAGTTACTTGCGCGGGGACACAGATACGCAGTATTTT.

This clonotype showed up just a few times. The chain combines TRBV14 with TRBJ2-1, with 8 bases that match TRBD2. Trimming took 5 bases from V and 9 from J; bases not matched to a gene: 6. Germline V gene data show CDR1 as SGHDN and CDR2 as FVKESK. The CDR3 runs 13 residues. In nucleotides, the CDR3 is TGTGCCAGCAGCGTAGCGGGGAGCGGTGAGCAGTTCTTC. This translates into CASSVAGSGEQFF.

This clonotype occurred a few times. The V gene is TRBV7-2, the J gene TRBJ2-7, with TRBD2 as a possible D gene (5 bases). Germline CDR1 SGHTA, CDR2 FQGNSA. Trimming removed 6 bases at V and 2 bases at J, with 17 bases between. The CDR3 is 15 amino acids. The CDR3 nucleotides are TGTGCCAGCAGTCCGAGAGTGGACTGGACCTACGAGCAGTACTTC. Amino acid sequence: CASSPRVDWTYEQYF.

The CDR3 DNA is TGTGCCATCAGTGAGCGGGGGGCCCCGTTCAGCTCCTACGAGCAGTACTTC. Its translation is CAISERGAPFSSYEQYF. This chain uses TRBV10-3 with TRBJ2-7; a possible D gene is TRBD2 (7 bases). V was cut by 2 bases and J by 0 bases, with 17 bases left in between. Germline V CDR1 and CDR2: ENHRY, SYGVKD. The CDR3 runs to 17 residues.